This paragraph reports one TCR beta chain. Antigen: not known. This sample was taken from a study of T cell responses to AZD1222 COVID-19 vaccine. Study-wide background: Second-dose intervals of approximately 4 or approximately 12 weeks were pooled.

Germline V gives CDR1 MNHNY, CDR2 SVGAGI (reference sequence). Trimming cost V 4 bases and J 5 bases; bases outside gene matches: 12. This CDR3 is 16 amino acids long. Study results and limitations: Researchers took repertoire samples only after the peak T cell response had come. White British donors predominated, females outnumbered males, and clonal diversity was possibly underestimated.

Sequencing was performed with immunoSEQ multiplex PCR; in TCRdb, only in-frame clones are kept and a portion is missing. The data show 60,000 to 75,000 clones, over 75% seen once. This chain connects TRBV6-6 to TRBJ1-2; 8 positions agree with TRBD1. The clonotype comes from an adult in good health. The sequencing here drew on peripheral blood, taken on day 0 of AZD1222 vaccination. The CDR3 region has the DNA TGTGCCAGCAGTTTAAGAGGACAGGGTAGCAATTATGGCTACACCTTC. This encodes CASSLRGQGSNYGYTF.